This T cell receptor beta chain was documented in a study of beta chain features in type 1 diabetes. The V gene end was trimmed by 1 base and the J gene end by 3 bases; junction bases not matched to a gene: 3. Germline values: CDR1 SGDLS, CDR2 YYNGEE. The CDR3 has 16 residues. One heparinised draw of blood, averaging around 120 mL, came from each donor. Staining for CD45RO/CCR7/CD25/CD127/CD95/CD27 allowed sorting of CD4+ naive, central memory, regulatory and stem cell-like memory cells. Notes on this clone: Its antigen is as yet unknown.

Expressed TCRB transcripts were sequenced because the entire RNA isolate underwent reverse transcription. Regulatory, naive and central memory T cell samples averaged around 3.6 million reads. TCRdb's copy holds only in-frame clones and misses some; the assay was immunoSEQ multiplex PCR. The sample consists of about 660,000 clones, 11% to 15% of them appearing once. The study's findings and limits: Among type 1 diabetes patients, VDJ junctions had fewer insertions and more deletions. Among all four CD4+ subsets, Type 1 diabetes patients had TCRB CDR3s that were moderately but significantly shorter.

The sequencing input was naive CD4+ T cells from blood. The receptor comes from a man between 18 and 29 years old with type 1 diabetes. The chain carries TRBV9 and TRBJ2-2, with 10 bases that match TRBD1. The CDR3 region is CASSVLGQGYTGELFF. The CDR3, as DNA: TGTGCCAGCAGCGTATTGGGACAGGGGTACACCGGGGAGCTGTTTTTT.